This TCR beta chain was sequenced for a study of blood T cell repertoires in COVID-19. On the study more broadly: Samples of COVID-19 (acute and convalescent) were obtained from the United States, Italy and Spain. Sample material is recorded as cDNA or gDNA derived from T cells, B-cell-depleted T cells, or PBMCs.

In the authors' workflow: Nucleated cell counts were estimated from reference gene primer amplification. The assay was immunoSEQ multiplex PCR, and TCRdb's table has in-frame clones only and misses some. V and J calls and clone size come straight from that table; D and trimming were deduced from the DNA. The table records 120,000 to 150,000 clones, 60% to 85% of them present only once. This TCR was sampled from a man between 50 and 59 years old with active or convalescent COVID-19. Sequenced: peripheral blood.

CDR3: CASDRRQGDQPQHF. In DNA form, the CDR3 reads TGTGCCAGCGACCGTCGACAGGGTGATCAGCCCCAGCATTTT. The chain uses TRBV19 and TRBJ1-5; 7 nucleotides line up with TRBD1. Germline CDR1 reads LNHDA; CDR2 reads SQIVND (reference sequence). The CDR3 consists of 14 residues. J gave up 5 bases and V 9 bases, and 10 bases lay outside the gene matches.